This T cell receptor (beta chain) was captured by sequencing in a study of blood T cell repertoires in COVID-19. Study-level information: Samples of COVID-19 (acute and convalescent) were obtained from the United States, Italy and Spain.

Trimming cost V 1 base and J 6 bases; bases outside gene matches: 6. Germline V gene lookup returns CDR1 SGHDT and CDR2 YYEEEE. CDR3 length: 14 amino acids. TCRdb's copy holds only in-frame clones and misses some; the assay was immunoSEQ multiplex PCR. This table has about 170,000 clones, around 85% appearing once. Sequenced: peripheral blood. The sequence came from a man aged 55 to 70 who had recovered from COVID-19. The V call is TRBV5-6, the J call TRBJ1-1, with 7 positions matching TRBD1. The CDR3 DNA follows: TGTGCCAGCAGCTTGTATACAGGGGTACCTGAAGCTTTCTTT. Translation: CASSLYTGVPEAFF.